This T cell receptor beta chain was recovered during a study of shared clonotypes between healthy human individuals. Study summary: Each donor's CD4 naive and CD4 memory cells filled three plates apiece, CD8 naive two, and CD8 memory one.

As to this clone: Its antigen is still unknown.

Both subsets, CD45RA+ naive and CD45RA-negative memory, were split from the CD4+ cells. TCRdb's copy holds only in-frame clones and misses some; the assay was immunoSEQ multiplex PCR. The sample yields about 1 million clones, around 74% seen once. Whole-study results and caveats: Shared across several donors were approximately 5% of the naive CD4 clonotypes.

The V gene's germline CDR1 is SGHRS and CDR2 YFSETQ. The CDR3 consists of 14 residues. J was trimmed by 2 bases and V by 0 bases; bases with no gene match: 2. The specimen was memory CD4+ T cells sorted from blood. Stated subset: CD45RA-negative fraction. This TCR was recovered from a man aged 18 to 29 in good health. The chain has TRBV5-1 and TRBJ2-7; TRBD1 matches 7 bases. The DNA for the CDR3 is TGCGCCAGCAGCTTGGGTACAGGGGCCTACGAGCAGTACTTC. The encoded protein is CASSLGTGAYEQYF. The whole variable domain, filled in from reference TRBV5-1 and TRBJ2-7, reads KAGVTQTPRYLIKTRGQQVTLSCSPISGHRSVSWYQQTPGQGLQFLFEYFSETQRNKGNFPGRFSGRQFSNSRSEMNVSTLELGDSALYLCASSLGTGAYEQYFGPGTRLTVT.